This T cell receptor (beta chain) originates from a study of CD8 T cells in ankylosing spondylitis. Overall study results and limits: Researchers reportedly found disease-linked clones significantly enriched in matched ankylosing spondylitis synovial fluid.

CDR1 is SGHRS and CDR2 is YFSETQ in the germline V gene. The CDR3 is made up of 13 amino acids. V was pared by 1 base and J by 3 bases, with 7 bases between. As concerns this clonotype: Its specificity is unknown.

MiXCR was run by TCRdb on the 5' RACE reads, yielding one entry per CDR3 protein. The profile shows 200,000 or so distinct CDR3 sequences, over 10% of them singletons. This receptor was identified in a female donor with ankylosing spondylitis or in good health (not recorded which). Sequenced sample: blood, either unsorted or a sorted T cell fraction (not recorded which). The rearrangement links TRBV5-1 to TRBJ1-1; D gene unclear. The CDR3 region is CASSLNRYTEAFF. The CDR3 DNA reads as TGCGCCAGCAGCTTGAACAGATACACTGAAGCTTTCTTT.